These 25 T cell receptor beta chains were all obtained from the same sample, sequenced in a study of blood T cell repertoires in COVID-19. The protocol was immunoSEQ multiplex PCR, while the TCRdb copy is restricted to in-frame clones and leaves out a portion. The sample has around 220,000 clones, roughly 80% seen once. The specimen sequenced was peripheral blood. All receptors derive from an elderly woman with COVID-19, enrolled during active disease.

V gene TRBV29-1 combines with J gene TRBJ2-7; no definite D call. V lost 6 bases and J lost 0, with 9 bases in between. This CDR3 spans 12 amino acids. Per the germline V gene, CDR1 is SQVTM and CDR2 is ANQGSEA. CDR3 residues: CSVRPSSYEQYF. The DNA for the CDR3 is TGCAGCGTACGACCTAGCTCCTACGAGCAGTACTTC.

The J gene is TRBJ1-2, the V gene TRBV5-6; 9 bases line up with TRBD1. The CDR3 extends over 15 amino acids. V trimming: 4 bases; J trimming: 1 base; junction bases outside the gene matches: 5. Germline assignment: CDR1 SGHDT and CDR2 YYEEEE. The CDR3 region has the DNA TGTGCCAGCAGCCCGGGACAGGGTTTTAACTATGGCTACACCTTC. This sequence encodes CASSPGQGFNYGYTF. Variable domain in full (rest from reference TRBV5-6 and TRBJ1-2): DAGVTQSPTHLIKTRGQQVTLRCSPKSGHDTVSWYQQALGQGPQFIFQYYEEEERQRGNFPDRFSGHQFPNYSSELNVNALLLGDSALYLCASSPGQGFNYGYTFGSGTRLTVV.

The chain is built from TRBV5-1 and TRBJ1-2; TRBD1 matches at 7 bases. The CDR3 runs to 15 residues. V gave up 0 bases and J gave up 6 bases; unmatched junction bases: 8. The germline V gene has CDR1 SGHRS and CDR2 YFSETQ. The CDR3: CASSLGGGTADGYTF. CDR3 DNA sequence: TGCGCCAGCAGCTTGGGGGGCGGGACAGCCGATGGCTACACCTTC.

V and J are TRBV20-1 and TRBJ2-7, with 8 bases that match TRBD2. V was clipped by 3 bases and J by 9 bases; unmatched bases: 10. The CDR3 spans 13 residues. CDR1 is DFQATT, CDR2 SNEGSKA, per germline (reference sequence). CDR3 in amino acids: CSASLGRAFLQYF. DNA of the CDR3: TGCAGTGCTAGTCTCGGGAGGGCCTTTTTGCAGTACTTC.

This clone came up a few times. V gene TRBV5-6 combines with J gene TRBJ1-2, with TRBD1 as a possible D gene (5 bases). The CDR3 sequence is 12 residues long. Between the trimmed V and J ends, which lost 4 bases and 9 bases, there was a span of 13 bases. CDR1 SGHDT and CDR2 YYEEEE come from the germline V gene. CDR3: CASSPGKDRYTF. The CDR3 DNA sequence: TGTGCCAGCAGCCCAGGGAAGGATCGCTACACCTTC. Full variable domain (rest looked up from reference TRBV5-6 and TRBJ1-2): DAGVTQSPTHLIKTRGQQVTLRCSPKSGHDTVSWYQQALGQGPQFIFQYYEEEERQRGNFPDRFSGHQFPNYSSELNVNALLLGDSALYLCASSPGKDRYTFGSGTRLTVV.

This chain joins TRBV6-1 and TRBJ1-5, with 8 bases aligning to TRBD1. Per germline, CDR1 MNHNS and CDR2 SASEGT. The junction had 5 bases not matched to a gene; V was cut back by 6 bases and J by 7 bases. CDR3 length equals 13 residues. The CDR3 protein is CASSRQGNQPQHF. For the CDR3, the DNA is TGTGCCAGCAGCCGACAGGGGAACCAGCCCCAGCATTTT.

V usage is TRBV19 and J usage is TRBJ1-5; D may be TRBD1 (5 bases). Per the germline V gene, CDR1 is LNHDA and CDR2 is SQIVND (reference sequence). Between the trimmed V and J ends, which lost 5 bases and 2 bases, there was a span of 13 bases. The CDR3 extends over 15 amino acids. CDR3: CASSGPLTGNQPQHF. The CDR3 DNA sequence: TGTGCCAGTAGTGGACCCTTGACAGGCAATCAGCCCCAGCATTTT.

CDR3: CASSANSGYNSPLHF. The CDR3 region has the DNA TGTGCCAGCAGTGCTAACAGCGGCTATAATTCACCCCTCCACTTT. The genes are TRBV28 and TRBJ1-6; D remains unclear. The CDR3 runs 15 residues. Trimming pared 5 bases from V and 3 bases from J, leaving 11 bases between. Germline CDR1 MDHEN, CDR2 SYDVKM.

A word on this clone: The junction does not match germline at one end; this may be a read error. The identical CDR3 is also encoded by other nucleotide sequences in the sample. The chain has TRBV9 and TRBJ2-7; 9 bases map to TRBD2. This CDR3 spans 16 amino acids. From germline, CDR1 is SGDLS and CDR2 YYNGEE. The CDR3 coding sequence is TGTGCCAGCAGCCCAGACCCGGTGACTAGCGGACAGGAGCAATACTTC. Translated, it gives CASSPDPVTSGQEQYF.

This clone was detected only once. The chain couples TRBV11-2 to TRBJ1-2; 9 bases agree with TRBD1. Germline-derived CDR1 and CDR2 are SGHAT and FQNNGV. Unmatched junction bases numbered 5, after V lost 5 bases and J lost 4 bases. The CDR3 covers 14 residues. The DNA of the CDR3 is TGTGCCAGCAGCCACGCGACAGGGGGCTATGGCTACACCTTC. Translated: CASSHATGGYGYTF.

V gene TRBV3-1 (or the pseudogene TRBV3-2) combines with J gene TRBJ1-2; possibly TRBD1 for D (5 bases). V was cut by 0 bases and J by 8 bases, with 13 bases left in between. CDR3 length equals 14 residues. Germline assignment: CDR1 LGHDT and CDR2 YNNKEL (reference sequence). The CDR3 coding sequence is TGTGCCAGCAGCCAAGAGTTGGGGGGGAAGGGCTACACCTTC. Its protein product is CASSQELGGKGYTF.

The chain is built from TRBV28 and TRBJ1-3; perhaps TRBD1 as D (6 bases). The V end lost 3 bases, the J end lost 4 bases, and 10 bases lay between the germline ends. The germline V gene encodes CDR1 MDHEN and CDR2 SYDVKM. This CDR3 region has 14 residues. The CDR3 sequence: CASSFGGLGNTIYF. The CDR3 DNA reads TGTGCCAGCAGTTTCGGGGGGCTAGGAAACACCATATATTTT.

A remark on this clone: This sample also contains other DNA sequences that code for the same CDR3. V is TRBV20-1 and J is TRBJ2-3; possibly TRBD2 for D (5 bases). V gave up 6 bases and J gave up 3 bases, with 7 bases separating them. The germline V gene encodes CDR1 DFQATT and CDR2 SNEGSKA (reference sequence). This CDR3 is built from 11 residues. CDR3 amino acids: CSARLTDTQYF. In DNA form, the CDR3 reads TGCAGTGCCAGACTAACAGATACGCAGTATTTT.

V and J are TRBV19 and TRBJ1-3; no firm D call. This CDR3 contains 15 residues. Germline CDR1 reads LNHDA; CDR2 reads SQIVND (reference sequence). V lost 3 bases and J lost 0, with 9 bases in between. CDR3 in DNA: TGTGCCAGTAGTATTTCAGGAAGCTCTGGAAACACCATATATTTT. This translates into CASSISGSSGNTIYF.

The chain uses TRBV9 and TRBJ1-1; D not resolved. The V gene lost 3 bases and the J gene lost 6 bases, with 15 bases spanning the gap. The CDR3 length is 14 residues. Germline lookup yields CDR1 SGDLS and CDR2 YYNGEE. In DNA, the CDR3 is TGTGCCAGCAGCGACCCGCGGGTTGGGCCTGAAGCTTTCTTT. Protein: CASSDPRVGPEAFF. Variable domain in full (rest from reference TRBV9 and TRBJ1-1): DSGVTQTPKHLITATGQRVTLRCSPRSGDLSVYWYQQSLDQGLQFLIQYYNGEERAKGNILERFSAQQFPDLHSELNLSSLELGDSALYFCASSDPRVGPEAFFGQGTRLTVV.

This chain uses TRBV7-2 with TRBJ2-1, with 9 bases lining up with TRBD2. The CDR3 totals 18 residues. J was trimmed by 7 bases and V by 0 bases; bases with no gene match: 13. CDR1 and CDR2 (germline): SGHTA, FQGNSA. The DNA for the CDR3 is TGTGCCAGCAGCTTAGCCGGTGCGGGGGGGGTACTATGGAATGAGCAGTTCTTC. Its protein product is CASSLAGAGGVLWNEQFF.

The V gene is TRBV28, the J gene TRBJ1-1; possible D gene TRBD1, 6 bases. Germline V gene lookup returns CDR1 MDHEN and CDR2 SYDVKM. Trimming stripped 6 bases from V and 0 bases from J, with 11 bases between. The CDR3 consists of 14 residues. This chain's CDR3 is CASSYGQMNTEAFF. DNA for the CDR3: TGTGCCAGCAGCTATGGACAGATGAACACTGAAGCTTTCTTT.

V and J are TRBV5-1 and TRBJ2-1; 9 nucleotides line up with TRBD1. The germline V gene has CDR1 SGHRS and CDR2 YFSETQ. This CDR3 spans 13 amino acids. The V segment lost 4 bases and the J segment 9 bases; nucleotides outside the gene matches: 5. The CDR3 is CASSGTDRGEQFF. CDR3 sequence (DNA): TGCGCCAGCAGCGGAACGGACAGGGGTGAGCAGTTCTTC.

This clone was found once. The chain couples TRBV5-1 to TRBJ1-2, with 10 bases matching TRBD1. Per germline, CDR1 SGHRS and CDR2 YFSETQ. The length of the CDR3 is 14 residues. V lost 4 bases, J lost 4 bases, and 4 bases stayed unmatched. As DNA, the CDR3 is TGCGCCAGCAGCCAAGGACAGGGGGGCTATGGCTACACCTTC. Translation: CASSQGQGGYGYTF. Combining the CDR3 with reference TRBV5-1 and TRBJ1-2 gives the whole variable domain KAGVTQTPRYLIKTRGQQVTLSCSPISGHRSVSWYQQTPGQGLQFLFEYFSETQRNKGNFPGRFSGRQFSNSRSEMNVSTLELGDSALYLCASSQGQGGYGYTFGSGTRLTVV.

The rearrangement links TRBV5-1 to TRBJ2-5; tentatively, D is TRBD2 (6 bases). CDR1 is SGHRS, CDR2 YFSETQ, per germline. The CDR3 covers 15 residues. Between the trimmed V and J ends, which lost 0 bases and 4 bases, there was a span of 13 bases. Here the CDR3 reads CASSLDPGRGETQYF. CDR3 DNA: TGCGCCAGCAGCTTGGACCCGGGGCGGGGAGAGACCCAGTACTTC.

Here the CDR3 reads CSVSVLQDTEAFF. The CDR3 bases are TGCAGCGTCTCCGTTCTTCAGGACACTGAAGCTTTCTTT. This sequence joins TRBV29-1 and TRBJ1-1, with unresolved D. V was shortened by 6 bases and J by 3 bases, with 14 bases between the two germline ends. The germline gives CDR1 SQVTM, CDR2 ANQGSEA. CDR3 length: 13 residues.

J is TRBJ1-2 and V is TRBV5-1, with 11 nucleotides matching TRBD1. This CDR3 is built from 16 residues. Germline trimming cut 6 bases from V and 7 bases from J; bases unmatched to any gene: 14. Germline CDR1 SGHRS, CDR2 YFSETQ. CDR3 protein: CASTETGTGGEVGYTF. CDR3 DNA sequence: TGCGCCAGCACGGAAACCGGGACAGGGGGAGAGGTTGGCTACACCTTC.

V usage is TRBV5-1 and J usage is TRBJ1-2, with TRBD1 matching 8 bases. V shed 4 bases, J shed 8 bases, and the junction held 10 bases outside the gene matches. The CDR3 has 14 amino acids. CDR1 and CDR2 from the germline V gene are SGHRS and YFSETQ. CDR3 coding DNA: TGCGCCAGCAGCCGAGATCAGGGGGCAAGCGGCTACACCTTC. This translates into CASSRDQGASGYTF.

The chain links TRBV7-9 to TRBJ1-2; 7 bases match TRBD1. CDR3 length: 15 amino acids. V shed 5 bases and J 6 bases; nucleotides not matched to a gene: 12. The germline CDR1 and CDR2 sequences are SEHNR and FQNEAQ (reference sequence). CDR3: CASSLVDRETDGYTF. CDR3 sequence (DNA): TGTGCCAGCAGCCTAGTTGACAGGGAAACTGATGGCTACACCTTC.

The chain is built from TRBV7-3 and TRBJ2-3, with D unresolved. This CDR3 region has 14 residues. The V end was cut by 2 bases, the J end by 2 bases, with 8 bases between. CDR1 is SGHTA and CDR2 is FQGTGA in the germline V gene. CDR3 sequence: CASSLYANTDTQYF. The CDR3 DNA reads as TGTGCCAGCAGCTTATATGCGAACACAGATACGCAGTATTTT.